The clone carrying this T cell receptor (beta chain) was detected ten times or more. This entry is derived from a study of T cells after yellow fever vaccination. Study overall: Fractions low in cell number were prepared with SMART-Seq v4 Ultra Low Input. Findings and limits, study-wide: Peaking faster, on day 5 versus 15, the secondary response was nonetheless weaker.

CDR1 is LGHNA and CDR2 is YSLEER in the germline V gene. The junction had 12 bases not matched to a gene; V was cut back by 3 bases and J by 7 bases. This CDR3 is 17 amino acids long. TCRdb reanalysed the 5' RACE reads using MiXCR and keeps one entry per CDR3 protein. The data show about 22,000 distinct CDR3 sequences, with around 5% seen just once and around 19% held by the top ten. The clonotype originates from a man younger than 35 who received the YFV17D yellow fever vaccine. The sequences come from PBMCs, either bulk or a sorted T-cell subset (CD4+, CD8+, memory, or dextramer-sorted; not recorded which), collected roughly 47 days after the first yellow fever vaccination. The chain joins TRBV4-3 to TRBJ1-6; 7 nucleotides align to TRBD1. CDR3 region: CASSQADRVWENSPLHF. The CDR3 nucleotides read TGCGCCAGCAGCCAGGCCGACAGGGTATGGGAGAATTCACCCCTCCACTTT.